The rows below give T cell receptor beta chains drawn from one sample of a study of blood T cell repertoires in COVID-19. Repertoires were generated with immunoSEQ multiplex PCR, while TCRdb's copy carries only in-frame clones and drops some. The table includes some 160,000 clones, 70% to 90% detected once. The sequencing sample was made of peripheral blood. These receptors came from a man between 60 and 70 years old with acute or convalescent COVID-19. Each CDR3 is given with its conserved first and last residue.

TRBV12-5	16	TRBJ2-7	CASGLNPGQGAYEQYF
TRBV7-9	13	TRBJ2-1	CASSFRTGGEQFF
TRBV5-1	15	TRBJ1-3	CASSSSVSSGNTIYF
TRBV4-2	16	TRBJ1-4	CASSQDPPKPNEKLFF
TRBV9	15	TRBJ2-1	CASSASGGSYNEQFF
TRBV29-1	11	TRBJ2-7	CSVGTGYEQYF
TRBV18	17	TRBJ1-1	CASSRVPTGRMNTEAFF
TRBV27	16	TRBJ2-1	CASSLSLGLGYNEQFF
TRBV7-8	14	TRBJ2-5	CASSRDRGMQTQYF
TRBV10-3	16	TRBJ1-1	CAISESAGGGNTEAFF
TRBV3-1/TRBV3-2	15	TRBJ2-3	CASSHSGGPPDTQYF
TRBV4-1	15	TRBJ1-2	CASSQESRVNYGYTF
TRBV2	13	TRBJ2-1	CASLLREFNEQFF
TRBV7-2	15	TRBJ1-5	CASSKDRGGNQPQHF
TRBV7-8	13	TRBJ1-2	CASSLTQNYGYTF